This is a list of T cell receptor beta chains from one sample in a study of T-cell memory formation after mild COVID-19. TCRdb reprocessed the 5' RACE reads via MiXCR and lists one record per CDR3 protein. Here the sample spans more than 7,000 distinct CDR3 sequences, 30% to 40% being singletons. The sample taken for sequencing was PBMCs or a T cell subset sorted from them (not recorded which). Receptors originate from an adult woman who had mild COVID-19 (a few samples of this study predate the infection). Cell type and time point are not known. CDR3s include the opening cysteine and the closing phenylalanine or tryptophan. D genes are given only for firm matches. Clone size is shown for a subset of rows, as once, few, many or a class of expanded clone.

size,J,D,V,DNA,CDR3
medium-sized,TRBJ2-2,TRBD1,TRBV6-2/TRBV6-3,TGTGCCAGCAGTTACTCGGGACAGGTGAACACCGGGGAGCTGTTTTTT,CASSYSGQVNTGELFF
medium-sized,TRBJ2-5,NA,TRBV7-9,TGTGCCAGCAGCCCCTCCCCCAGAGAGACCCAGTACTTC,CASSPSPRETQYF
many,TRBJ1-1,NA,TRBV19,TGTGCCAGTAGTATTATTCCGGGACACCTCGAAGCTTTCTTT,CASSIIPGHLEAFF
many,TRBJ2-7,TRBD1,TRBV18,TGTGCCAGCTCACCACCGCGGACAGGGGACTGGAAGCAGTACTTC,CASSPPRTGDWKQYF
once,TRBJ2-3,NA,TRBV7-9,TGTGCCAGCAGCCCGCGGGGACAGAGCACAGATACGCAGTATTTT,CASSPRGQSTDTQYF
NA,TRBJ2-3,TRBD2,TRBV15,TGTGCCACCAGCAGACCTGGGACTAGCGGGTACACAGATACGCAGTATTTT,CATSRPGTSGYTDTQYF
NA,TRBJ2-4,NA,TRBV7-2,TGTGCCAGCAGCCCCGCCAGATCCAAAAACATTCAGTACTTC,CASSPARSKNIQYF
many,TRBJ2-7,TRBD1,TRBV12-3/TRBV12-4,TGTGCCAGCAGACAGGGGTTCTCCTACGAGCAGTACTTC,CASRQGFSYEQYF
many,TRBJ1-1,TRBD1,TRBV5-6,TGTGCCAGCAGCCCCTCGACAGGGGGCGCATATCACACTGAAGCTTTCTTT,CASSPSTGGAYHTEAFF
NA,TRBJ2-3,NA,TRBV5-1,TGCGCCAGCAGCTCTGGACAGTGGGAAGATACGCAGTATTTT,CASSSGQWEDTQYF
many,TRBJ2-1,TRBD1,TRBV6-2/TRBV6-3,TGTGCCAGCAGCTCGACAGGGGTACCCTACAATGAGCAGTTCTTC,CASSSTGVPYNEQFF
many,TRBJ2-1,TRBD2,TRBV27,TGTGCCAGCAAAACTAGCGGGTACTACAATGAGCAGTTCTTC,CASKTSGYYNEQFF
NA,TRBJ1-4,NA,TRBV7-8,TGTGCCAGCAGCTTTGGGGAAAAACTGTTTTTT,CASSFGEKLFF
NA,TRBJ2-7,TRBD2,TRBV12-3/TRBV12-4,TGTGCCAGCAGTTTTGGAGGGAGGGGCTACGAGCAGTACTTC,CASSFGGRGYEQYF
many,TRBJ1-5,NA,TRBV7-9,TGTGCCAGCAGCTTGAGTGGGGGTAATCAGCCCCAGCATTTT,CASSLSGGNQPQHF
NA,TRBJ2-3,NA,TRBV11-2,TGTGCCAGCAGCGTGGGACCGCCTAGCACAGATACGCAGTATTTT,CASSVGPPSTDTQYF
many,TRBJ2-7,TRBD2,TRBV6-5,TGTGCCAGCAGTTACTTGGCGGGAGCCTCTCGTTCCTACGAGCAGTACTTC,CASSYLAGASRSYEQYF
many,TRBJ2-7,NA,TRBV30,TGTGCCTGGAGTGTACTTGATTTCTACGAGCAGTACTTC,CAWSVLDFYEQYF
NA,TRBJ2-3,NA,TRBV7-9,TGTGCCAGCAGCTCGCTTGCCGGGGGAAGCACAGATACGCAGTATTTT,CASSSLAGGSTDTQYF
many,TRBJ2-1,TRBD1,TRBV20-1,TGCAGTGCTAGAGATGCGAGGGGGCGGGATGAGCAGTTCTTC,CSARDARGRDEQFF
medium-sized,TRBJ1-4,NA,TRBV12-3/TRBV12-4,TGTGCCAGCAGTTTCTGGGGTAGGGGTGAAAAACTGTTTTTT,CASSFWGRGEKLFF
many,TRBJ1-2,TRBD1,TRBV6-5,TGTGCCAGCAGTTACGGTACGCAGACAGGGGGTAACGGCTACACCTTC,CASSYGTQTGGNGYTF
many,TRBJ2-7,TRBD2,TRBV19,TGTGCCAGTAGTCGGACTAGCATCTCCGAGCAGTACTTC,CASSRTSISEQYF
medium-sized,TRBJ1-2,NA,TRBV5-1,TGCGCCAGCAGCTTGTGGGCAGCTAACTATGGCTACACCTTC,CASSLWAANYGYTF
NA,TRBJ2-4,TRBD2,TRBV9,TGTGCCAGCAGCCCGACTAGCGGGGGGTCCCTCGTAGCCAAAAACATTCAGTACTTC,CASSPTSGGSLVAKNIQYF
many,TRBJ2-1,NA,TRBV27,TGTGCCAGCAGTTCCCCCGTTTCCTACAATGAGCAGTTCTTC,CASSSPVSYNEQFF
many,TRBJ2-7,NA,TRBV30,TGTGCCTGGAGGGCAGCTAGTTTTAACCACGAGCAGTACTTC,CAWRAASFNHEQYF
NA,TRBJ2-3,TRBD1,TRBV9,TGTGCCAGCAGCAAAGAGGGAGAACAGGGGGCTAGCACAGATACGCAGTATTTT,CASSKEGEQGASTDTQYF
NA,TRBJ2-1,NA,TRBV12-3/TRBV12-4,TGTGCCTCCCTATGGAGCTCCTACAATGAGCAGTTCTTC,CASLWSSYNEQFF
NA,TRBJ2-3,TRBD2,TRBV7-2,TGTGCCAGCAGCCCGGGACTAGCGGGGGGGCTCACGCAGTATTTT,CASSPGLAGGLTQYF
many,TRBJ1-1,NA,TRBV6-5,TGTGCCAGCAGTTCCACAGGGACGACTGAAGCTTTCTTT,CASSSTGTTEAFF
NA,TRBJ2-5,NA,TRBV7-2,TGTGCCAGCTCCCCGGCTCGGTCTTCCGAGACCCAGTACTTC,CASSPARSSETQYF
NA,TRBJ1-1,NA,TRBV5-1,TGCGCCAGCAGCCCCCAGGGTTCTGAAGCTTTCTTT,CASSPQGSEAFF
medium-sized,TRBJ2-2,NA,TRBV7-6,TGTGCCAGCAGCTTAGGACAGAACACCGGGGAGCTGTTTTTT,CASSLGQNTGELFF
many,TRBJ1-2,NA,TRBV7-9,TGTGCCAGCGAGGCATACAACTATGGCTACACCTTC,CASEAYNYGYTF
NA,TRBJ2-3,NA,TRBV7-8,TGTGCCAGCAGCGGGCCCTTGACGGCGACTAGCACAGATACGCAGTATTTT,CASSGPLTATSTDTQYF
NA,TRBJ2-1,TRBD2,TRBV11-3,TGTGCCAGCAGCCCCGGACTAGCGGGGGAAGGGAAGCAGTTCTTC,CASSPGLAGEGKQFF
many,TRBJ1-4,NA,TRBV12-3/TRBV12-4,TGTGCCAGCACCTTGGGCAGTACCGTTGAAAAACTGTTTTTT,CASTLGSTVEKLFF
many,TRBJ1-2,NA,TRBV9,TGTGCCAGCAGCGTAGATTCTCGGGAACATCCGAACCGGGGGTATCGCTACACCTTC,CASSVDSREHPNRGYRYTF
NA,TRBJ2-5,NA,TRBV5-6,TGTGCCAGCAGCTTTAGGACTGTTTCCCAAGAGACCCAGTACTTC,CASSFRTVSQETQYF
many,TRBJ2-1,NA,TRBV12-3/TRBV12-4,TGTGCCTCCCTAGGGGGGGGGGATCTATCCTACAATGAGCAGTTCTTC,CASLGGGDLSYNEQFF
medium-sized,TRBJ2-5,NA,TRBV28,TGTGCCAGCAGTTTTCAGCCAAGGGAGACCCAGTACTTC,CASSFQPRETQYF